This paragraph covers one T cell receptor (beta chain) sequence. The antigen is unknown. The sample originates from a study of blood T cells in healthy people across ages. Study findings and constraints: TCR beta diversity tracked closely with naive T cell percentage.

The use of a sample-barcoded 5' primer and a J-beta primer mix characterized a second PCR of about 7 to 12 cycles. TCRdb called the 5' RACE reads again in MiXCR, with one record for every CDR3 protein. The sample has 1,500,000 or so distinct CDR3 sequences, approximately 59% seen once; the top ten hold over 5%. The germline V and J ends were trimmed by 5 bases and 5 bases, with 15 bases remaining between them. Germline assignment: CDR1 MNHEY and CDR2 SVGAGI. CDR3 length: 14 amino acids. This chain links TRBV6-5 with TRBJ1-2; D ambiguous. The sample taken for sequencing was blood. The source of this sequence is a man aged 18 to 29 in good health. CDR3 amino acids: CASSPAPTTYGYTF. The CDR3 DNA is TGTGCCAGCAGTCCCGCCCCAACCACGTATGGCTACACCTTC.